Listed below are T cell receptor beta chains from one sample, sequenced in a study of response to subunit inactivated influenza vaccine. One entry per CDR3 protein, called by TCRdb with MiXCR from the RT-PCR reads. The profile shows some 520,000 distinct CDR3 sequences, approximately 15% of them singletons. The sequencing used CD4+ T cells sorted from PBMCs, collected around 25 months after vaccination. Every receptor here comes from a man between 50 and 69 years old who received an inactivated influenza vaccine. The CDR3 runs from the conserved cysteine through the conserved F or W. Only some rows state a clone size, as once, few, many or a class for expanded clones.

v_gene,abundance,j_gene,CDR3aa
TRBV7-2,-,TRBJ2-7,CASSLRALREQYF
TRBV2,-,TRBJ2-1,CASSDHGGTLSYNEQFF
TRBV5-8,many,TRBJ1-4,CASSRDGEKLFF
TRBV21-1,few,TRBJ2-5,CASSKYPFGQGKETQYF
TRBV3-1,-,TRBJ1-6,CASSQDGIRSPLHF
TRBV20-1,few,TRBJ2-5,CSVGRSQETQYF
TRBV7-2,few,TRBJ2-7,CASATGGAYEQYF
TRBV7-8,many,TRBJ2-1,CASSLKRGQRYNEQFF
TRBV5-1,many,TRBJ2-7,CASSSLTGTGVGEQYF
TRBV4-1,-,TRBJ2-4,CASSQELKFHTAKNIQYF
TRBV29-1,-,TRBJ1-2,CSVVTGRSNYGYTF
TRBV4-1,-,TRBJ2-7,CASSQEGLSGGYEQYF
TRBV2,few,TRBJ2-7,CASSEMQGLAGVHEQYF
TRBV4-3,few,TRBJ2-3,CASSPGIRTYAQYF
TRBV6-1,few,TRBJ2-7,CASSDRGRTYEQYF
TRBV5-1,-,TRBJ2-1,CASSLRRGGYNEQFF
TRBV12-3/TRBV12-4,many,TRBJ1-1,CASSPGQGMNTEAFF
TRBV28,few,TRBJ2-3,CASSGGVGGTDTQYF
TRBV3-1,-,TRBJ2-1,CASSPQRGGRYNEQFF
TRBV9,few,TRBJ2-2,CASSVAGRGDTGELFF
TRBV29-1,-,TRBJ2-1,CSVTRQAAPNEQFF
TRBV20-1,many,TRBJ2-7,CSARDSLGVRAYEQYF
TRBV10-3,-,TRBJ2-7,CAISESNRFSYEQYF
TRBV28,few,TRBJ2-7,CASSFLGSLAGGLEQYF
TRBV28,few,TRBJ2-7,CASSPYGLASYEQYF
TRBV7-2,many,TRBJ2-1,CASSLEAVSYNEQFF
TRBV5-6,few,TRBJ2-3,CASSLGTSGRYADTQYF
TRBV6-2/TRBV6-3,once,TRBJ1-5,CASSYVGGPQHF
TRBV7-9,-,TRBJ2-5,CASTQRGGEETQYF
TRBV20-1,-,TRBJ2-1,CSAAAGTSLNNEQFF
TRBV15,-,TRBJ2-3,CATSRDWVAGGSADTQYF
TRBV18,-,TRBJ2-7,CASSPRQGDNYEQYF
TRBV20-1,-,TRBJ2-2,CSAQGQGGNTGELFF
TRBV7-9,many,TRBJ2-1,CASAGSYNEQFF
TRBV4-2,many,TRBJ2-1,CASSQLAGVVNEQFF